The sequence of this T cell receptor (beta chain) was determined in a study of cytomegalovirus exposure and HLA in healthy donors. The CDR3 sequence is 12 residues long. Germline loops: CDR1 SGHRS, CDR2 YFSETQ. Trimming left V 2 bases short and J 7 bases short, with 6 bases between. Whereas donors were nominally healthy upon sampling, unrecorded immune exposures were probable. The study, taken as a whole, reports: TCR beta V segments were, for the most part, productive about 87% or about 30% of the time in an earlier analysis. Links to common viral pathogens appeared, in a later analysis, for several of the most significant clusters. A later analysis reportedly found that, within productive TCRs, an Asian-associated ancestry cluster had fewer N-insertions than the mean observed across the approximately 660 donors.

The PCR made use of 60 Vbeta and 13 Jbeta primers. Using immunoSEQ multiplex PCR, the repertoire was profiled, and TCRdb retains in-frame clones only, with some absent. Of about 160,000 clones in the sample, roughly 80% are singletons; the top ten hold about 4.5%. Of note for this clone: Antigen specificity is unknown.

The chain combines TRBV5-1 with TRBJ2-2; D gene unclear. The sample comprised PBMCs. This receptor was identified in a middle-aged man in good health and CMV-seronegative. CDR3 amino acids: CASSFGYGELFF. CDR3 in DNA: TGCGCCAGCAGCTTCGGGTACGGGGAGCTGTTTTTT.